Listed below are T cell receptor beta chains from one sample, sequenced in a study of blood T cell repertoires in COVID-19. Measured with immunoSEQ multiplex PCR; TCRdb has only the in-frame clones, and not every one. Here the sample spans approximately 120,000 clones, 80% to 90% being singletons. The source material was peripheral blood. The receptors stem from a human donor in a cohort sampled during active COVID-19. Both conserved end residues are part of each CDR3. Fields, in order: D gene, V gene, J gene, clone size, CDR3 protein, CDR3 DNA. D genes are given only for firm matches. Size is omitted from some rows. Given values are once, few, many or a class for expanded clones.

D: NA; V: TRBV5-1; J: TRBJ1-1; size: NA; CDR3: CASSLVPGPDTEAFF; DNA: TGCGCCAGCAGCTTGGTTCCGGGTCCGGACACTGAAGCTTTCTTT
D: NA; V: TRBV19; J: TRBJ1-2; size: NA; CDR3: CASSTPPGSKPSNYGYTF; DNA: TGTGCCAGTAGTACCCCCCCGGGGAGTAAACCCTCTAACTATGGCTACACCTTC
D: TRBD2; V: TRBV24-1; J: TRBJ2-2; size: once; CDR3: CATSSSGANTGELFF; DNA: TGTGCCACCAGTAGTAGCGGGGCGAACACCGGGGAGCTGTTTTTT
D: NA; V: TRBV28; J: TRBJ1-5; size: NA; CDR3: CASSSQTANPQHF; DNA: TGTGCCAGCAGTTCACAAACAGCTAACCCCCAGCATTTT
D: TRBD1; V: TRBV4-1; J: TRBJ2-1; size: NA; CDR3: CASRQGQGGYNEQFF; DNA: TGCGCCAGCAGGCAAGGACAGGGAGGCTACAATGAGCAGTTCTTC
D: TRBD1; V: TRBV18; J: TRBJ2-1; size: NA; CDR3: CASSPLPGQTYNEQFF; DNA: TGTGCCAGCTCACCGCTACCGGGACAGACCTACAATGAGCAGTTCTTC
D: TRBD1; V: TRBV6-5; J: TRBJ2-1; size: NA; CDR3: CASTWDRINEQFF; DNA: TGTGCCAGCACCTGGGACAGGATCAATGAGCAGTTCTTC
D: NA; V: TRBV3-1/TRBV3-2; J: TRBJ1-5; size: NA; CDR3: CASSQDPPHGVQPQHF; DNA: TGTGCCAGCAGCCAAGATCCCCCCCACGGGGTTCAGCCCCAGCATTTT
D: NA; V: TRBV19; J: TRBJ1-1; size: NA; CDR3: CASERLPGNTEAFF; DNA: TGTGCCAGCGAACGACTGCCGGGTAACACTGAAGCTTTCTTT
D: NA; V: TRBV30; J: TRBJ1-1; size: NA; CDR3: CAWDRTVEAFF; DNA: TGTGCCTGGGATCGGACAGTGGAAGCTTTCTTT
D: NA; V: TRBV7-2; J: TRBJ2-7; size: NA; CDR3: CASSPYTSYEQYF; DNA: TGTGCCAGCAGCCCATATACGAGCTACGAGCAGTACTTC
D: NA; V: TRBV6-6; J: TRBJ2-7; size: NA; CDR3: CASSYSARYEQYF; DNA: TGTGCCAGCAGTTACTCAGCTCGCTACGAGCAGTACTTC
D: TRBD2; V: TRBV11-2; J: TRBJ2-4; size: once; CDR3: CASSSQSGGFIAKNIQYF; DNA: TGTGCCAGCAGCTCACAGTCCGGGGGGTTCATAGCCAAAAACATTCAGTACTTC
D: NA; V: TRBV29-1; J: TRBJ1-2; size: NA; CDR3: CSVGPRGFYGYTF; DNA: TGCAGCGTCGGCCCTCGGGGGTTCTATGGCTACACCTTC
D: NA; V: TRBV7-2; J: TRBJ2-2; size: NA; CDR3: CASSLGGGTGELFF; DNA: TGTGCCAGCAGCTTAGGCGGAGGGACCGGGGAGCTGTTTTTT
D: TRBD1; V: TRBV9; J: TRBJ2-7; size: once; CDR3: CASSPKPQRQGASYEQYF; DNA: TGTGCCAGCAGCCCGAAACCCCAAAGGCAGGGGGCGTCCTACGAGCAGTACTTC
D: TRBD1; V: TRBV11-1; J: TRBJ1-1; size: NA; CDR3: CASSQDRVTEAFF; DNA: TGTGCCAGCAGCCAAGACAGGGTGACTGAAGCTTTCTTT
D: TRBD1; V: TRBV19; J: TRBJ1-2; size: NA; CDR3: CASSIRTGFGYGYTF; DNA: TGTGCCAGTAGTATTAGGACAGGGTTTGGCTATGGCTACACCTTC
D: NA; V: TRBV30; J: TRBJ1-5; size: once; CDR3: CAWTRQGWDQPQHF; DNA: TGTGCCTGGACGCGGCAGGGATGGGATCAGCCCCAGCATTTT
D: TRBD2; V: TRBV4-3; J: TRBJ2-1; size: NA; CDR3: CASSQDVVGLVGDEQFF; DNA: TGCGCCAGCAGCCAAGATGTTGTCGGACTAGTAGGCGATGAGCAGTTCTTC
D: NA; V: TRBV30; J: TRBJ1-6; size: NA; CDR3: CAWVTGTPNSPLHF; DNA: TGTGCCTGGGTCACAGGGACCCCCAATTCACCCCTCCACTTT
D: NA; V: TRBV9; J: TRBJ2-7; size: NA; CDR3: CASSKQGPYEQYF; DNA: TGTGCCAGCAGCAAACAGGGTCCCTACGAGCAGTACTTC
D: NA; V: TRBV3-1/TRBV3-2; J: TRBJ2-3; size: NA; CDR3: CASSQERGRGVDTQYF; DNA: TGTGCCAGCAGCCAAGAGCGGGGGAGGGGGGTGGATACGCAGTATTTT
D: TRBD1; V: TRBV5-1; J: TRBJ2-2; size: few; CDR3: CASSLGTGGTGELFF; DNA: TGCGCCAGCAGCTTGGGGACAGGGGGCACCGGGGAGCTGTTTTTT